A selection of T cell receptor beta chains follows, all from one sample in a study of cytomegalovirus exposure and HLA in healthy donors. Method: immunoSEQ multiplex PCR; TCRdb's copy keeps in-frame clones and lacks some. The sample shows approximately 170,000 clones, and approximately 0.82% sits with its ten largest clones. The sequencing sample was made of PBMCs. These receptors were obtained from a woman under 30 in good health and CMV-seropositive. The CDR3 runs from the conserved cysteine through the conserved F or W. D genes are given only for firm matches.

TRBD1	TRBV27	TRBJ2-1	CASSPGDRDYNEQFF	TGTGCCAGCAGCCCTGGGGACAGGGATTACAATGAGCAGTTCTTC
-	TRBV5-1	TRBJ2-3	CASSTSPDTQYF	TGCGCCAGCAGCACTAGTCCAGATACGCAGTATTTT
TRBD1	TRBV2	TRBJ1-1	CASSDGTAEAFF	TGTGCCAGCAGTGACGGGACAGCTGAAGCTTTCTTT
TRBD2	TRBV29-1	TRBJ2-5	CSVGPGGRETQYF	TGCAGCGTTGGCCCGGGGGGGCGAGAGACCCAGTACTTC
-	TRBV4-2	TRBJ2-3	CASSQDSGGGTDTQYF	TGTGCCAGCAGCCAAGACAGTGGAGGTGGAACAGATACGCAGTATTTT
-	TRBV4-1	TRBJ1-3	CASSRPKEDLGNTIYF	TGCGCCAGCAGCCGTCCTAAAGAGGATCTTGGAAACACCATATATTTT
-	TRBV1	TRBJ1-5	CTSSPYLQGASNQPQHF	TGCACCAGCAGCCCGTACCTACAGGGGGCGAGCAATCAGCCCCAGCATTTT
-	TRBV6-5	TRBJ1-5	CASRPTHRGYQPQHF	TGTGCCAGCAGACCCACGCACCGAGGGTATCAGCCCCAGCATTTT
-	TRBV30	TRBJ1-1	CAWSEQGNTEAFF	TGTGCCTGGAGTGAACAGGGGAACACTGAAGCTTTCTTT
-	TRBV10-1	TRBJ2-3	CASIRLEISTDTQYF	TGCGCCAGCATCAGACTGGAAATTAGCACAGATACGCAGTATTTT
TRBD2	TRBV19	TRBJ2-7	CASSKTLAGGYEQYF	TGTGCCAGTAGTAAAACACTAGCGGGGGGATACGAGCAGTACTTC
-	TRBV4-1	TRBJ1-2	CASSPPIRNYGYTF	TGCGCCAGCAGCCCGCCCATTAGAAACTATGGCTACACCTTC
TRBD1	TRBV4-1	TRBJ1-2	CASSPGTVTNYGYTF	TGCGCCAGCAGCCCCGGGACAGTGACTAACTATGGCTACACCTTC
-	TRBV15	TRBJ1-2	CATSIGGGIEGYTF	TGTGCCACCAGCATTGGAGGTGGGATCGAGGGCTACACCTTC
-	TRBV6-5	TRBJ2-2	CASSYDRATGELFF	TGTGCCAGCAGTTACGATAGAGCGACCGGGGAGCTGTTTTTT
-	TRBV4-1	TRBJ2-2	CASSQGANTGELFF	TGCGCCAGCAGCCAGGGCGCCAACACCGGGGAGCTGTTTTTT
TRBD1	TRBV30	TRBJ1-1	CAWDPRGMNTEAFF	TGTGCCTGGGACCCCAGGGGGATGAACACTGAAGCTTTCTTT
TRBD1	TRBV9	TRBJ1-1	CASSLGQGDTEAFF	TGTGCCAGCAGTCTGGGACAGGGGGACACTGAAGCTTTCTTT
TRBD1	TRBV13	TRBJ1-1	CASSGRGHRTEAFF	TGTGCCAGCAGCGGCAGGGGGCATCGCACTGAAGCTTTCTTT
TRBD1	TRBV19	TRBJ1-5	CASSIRGTALNQPQHF	TGTGCCAGTAGTATTCGGGGGACAGCGCTCAATCAGCCCCAGCATTTT
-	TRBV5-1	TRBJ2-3	CASSYRGTDTQYF	TGCGCCAGCAGCTACAGGGGCACAGATACGCAGTATTTT
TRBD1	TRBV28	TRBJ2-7	CASSSEGAESYEQYF	TGTGCCAGCAGTTCCGAGGGGGCAGAATCCTACGAGCAGTACTTC
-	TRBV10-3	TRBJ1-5	CAISEWARQPQHF	TGTGCCATCAGTGAATGGGCGCGTCAGCCCCAGCATTTT
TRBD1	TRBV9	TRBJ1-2	CASSVNPDRGLYGYTF	TGTGCCAGCAGCGTAAACCCGGACAGGGGGCTTTATGGCTACACCTTC
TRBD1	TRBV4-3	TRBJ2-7	CASSQGPGTVRNYEQYF	TGCGCCAGCAGCCAAGGACCCGGGACAGTTAGAAACTACGAGCAGTACTTC
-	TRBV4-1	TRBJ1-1	CASSPPAAGITEAFF	TGCGCCAGCAGCCCCCCGGCGGCAGGGATCACTGAAGCTTTCTTT
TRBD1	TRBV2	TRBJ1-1	CASSGSWWDRGRLPPNTEAFF	TGTGCCAGCAGTGGAAGCTGGTGGGACAGGGGGCGTTTACCCCCGAACACTGAAGCTTTCTTT
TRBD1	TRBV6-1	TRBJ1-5	CASNRGNQPQHF	TGTGCCAGCAACAGGGGGAATCAGCCCCAGCATTTT
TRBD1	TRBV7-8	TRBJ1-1	CASSPGDRGFNTEAFF	TGTGCCAGCAGCCCCGGGGACAGGGGATTTAACACTGAAGCTTTCTTT